Below are 25 T cell receptor beta chains sequenced from a single sample in a study of type 1 regulatory T cells. TCRdb analysed the reads with MiXCR anew, one entry per CDR3 protein. This table has around 88,000 distinct CDR3 sequences, less than 40% appearing once. Material: CD4+ T cells, either the whole sample or a sorted fraction (not recorded which). Every receptor here comes from a human donor in good health.

This chain connects TRBV10-2 to TRBJ2-7, with D tentatively TRBD2 (5 bases). The germline V gene encodes CDR1 WSHSY and CDR2 SAAADI. The CDR3 consists of 12 residues. The V and J ends lost 6 bases and 1 base respectively, with 7 bases between them. CDR3 nucleotide sequence: TGCGCCAGCAGCGGGGTTTCCTACGAGCAGTACTTC. Translating it yields CASSGVSYEQYF.

Only a few counts were recorded for this clonotype. This sequence joins TRBV5-1 and TRBJ1-3; D unresolved. The CDR3 spans 13 residues. V was clipped by 1 base and J by 0 bases, with 2 bases between them. Looked up from germline, CDR1 is SGHRS and CDR2 is YFSETQ. The DNA for the CDR3 is TGCGCCAGCAGCTTGAGCTCTGGAAACACCATATATTTT. Encoded protein: CASSLSSGNTIYF.

The chain is built from TRBV7-9 and TRBJ2-5, with unresolved D. This CDR3 region has 12 residues. V was cut by 3 bases and J by 5 bases, with 7 bases left in between. Germline CDR1 and CDR2: SEHNR and FQNEAQ (reference sequence). CDR3 sequence (DNA): TGTGCCAGCAGCTTTCGCTTGGAGACCCAGTACTTC. This translates into CASSFRLETQYF.

This clonotype was observed a handful of times. The chain joins TRBV7-9 to TRBJ1-1; 8 bases map to TRBD1. Germline V gene lookup returns CDR1 SEHNR and CDR2 FQNEAQ (reference sequence). V dropped 5 bases and J dropped 4; count of bases not matched to a gene: 0. This CDR3 contains 12 residues. CDR3 coding DNA: TGTGCCAGCAGCGGACAGGGCACTGAAGCTTTCTTT. It specifies CASSGQGTEAFF.

This clonotype has a handful of counts. This chain uses TRBV20-1 with TRBJ2-3; D possibly corresponds to TRBD2 (6 bases). V dropped 5 bases and J dropped 4 bases, with 10 bases sitting between them. Germline CDR1 reads DFQATT; CDR2 reads SNEGSKA (reference sequence). The CDR3 runs 12 residues. The CDR3 spells CSAGGGADTQYF. In nucleotides, the CDR3 is TGCAGTGCTGGGGGAGGCGCAGATACGCAGTATTTT.

The chain recombines TRBV20-1 with TRBJ2-6; D not resolved. CDR3 size: 14 residues. The germline V gene encodes CDR1 DFQATT and CDR2 SNEGSKA (reference sequence). The V gene lost 5 bases and the J gene lost 1 base, with 9 bases spanning the gap. The CDR3 DNA is TGCAGTGCTCCAAGAGATTCTGGGGCCAACGTCCTGACTTTC. It is translated as CSAPRDSGANVLTF.

The V gene is TRBV19, the J gene TRBJ2-5, with 12 bases lining up with TRBD1. V trimming: 8 bases; J trimming: 3 bases; junction bases outside the gene matches: 4. This CDR3 comprises 14 residues. CDR1 is LNHDA and CDR2 is SQIVND in the germline V gene (reference sequence). The CDR3 nucleotides read TGTGCCAGTCGGGACAGGGGGCGCAAAGAGACCCAGTACTTC. It specifies CASRDRGRKETQYF.

J is TRBJ2-1 and V is TRBV4-3; D remains unclear. Trimming took 1 base from V and 9 from J, leaving 10 bases between them. From germline, CDR1 is LGHNA and CDR2 YSLEER. The CDR3 contains 13 residues. CDR3 sequence (DNA): TGCGCCAGCAGCCAAGTAACAGAATCTGAGCAGTTCTTC. It translates to CASSQVTESEQFF.

The V call is TRBV19, the J call TRBJ1-1, with D perhaps matching TRBD1 (5 bases). The germline V gene has CDR1 LNHDA and CDR2 SQIVND (reference sequence). CDR3 length equals 15 residues. Trimming pared 5 bases from V and 0 bases from J, leaving 13 bases between. As DNA, the CDR3 is TGTGCCAGTAGTTCCTCTGACAGATTGAACACTGAAGCTTTCTTT. Residues: CASSSSDRLNTEAFF.

In its sample, this clonotype was seen many times. The chain recombines TRBV12-3 or TRBV12-4 with TRBJ2-1, with 10 bases matching TRBD2. There are 14 residues in the CDR3. V lost 8 bases and J lost 4; bases outside the gene matches: 5. The CDR3 region is CASAAGGSYNEQFF. The CDR3 coding sequence is TGTGCCAGCGCAGCGGGAGGGAGTTACAATGAGCAGTTCTTC.

This clonotype showed up just a few times. The chain uses TRBV18 and TRBJ2-5, with 7 bases fitting TRBD1. The CDR3 spans 14 residues. Germline V gene sequence: CDR1 KGHSH, CDR2 LQKENI. V shed 4 bases and J 3 bases; nucleotides not matched to a gene: 5. The CDR3 protein is CASSQNRGKETQYF. In nucleotides, the CDR3 is TGTGCCAGCTCACAGAACAGGGGCAAAGAGACCCAGTACTTC.

As regards this clonotype: The CDR3 carries no conserved terminal phenylalanine or tryptophan, so it likely arises from a read error. This chain uses TRBV7-8 with TRBJ2-3, with 8 bases lining up with TRBD1. The length of the CDR3 is 16 residues. Germline lookup yields CDR1 SGHVS and CDR2 FQNEAQ. V lost 11 bases, J lost 5 bases, and 18 bases stayed unmatched. DNA for the CDR3: TGTGCCGGGGTCCGGTGGGACAGGCGTGGGGGAGATACGCAGTATCTT. It encodes CAGVRWDRRGGDTQYL.

The chain employs TRBV12-3 or TRBV12-4 and TRBJ1-2, with 7 bases lining up with TRBD1. The CDR3 consists of 11 residues. CDR3 amino acids: CASRGGSGYTF. CDR3 in DNA: TGTGCAAGTCGAGGGGGCAGTGGCTACACCTTC.

The rearrangement uses TRBV20-1 and TRBJ2-7; TRBD1 agrees at 7 bases. V was clipped by 7 bases and J by 2 bases; unmatched bases: 5. This CDR3 has 12 amino acids. Per the germline V gene, CDR1 is DFQATT and CDR2 is SNEGSKA (reference sequence). The DNA for the CDR3 is TGCAGTGGGAGACAGGGACCCTACGAGCAGTACTTC. Protein sequence: CSGRQGPYEQYF.

This clonotype was seen a few times. The chain is built from TRBV29-1 and TRBJ1-5; 9 bases fit TRBD1. Unmatched junction bases numbered 8, after V lost 6 bases and J lost 8 bases. Germline V gene data show CDR1 as SQVTM and CDR2 as ANQGSEA. The CDR3 is 13 amino acids. The CDR3 coding sequence is TGCAGCGTGACCGGGACAGGGAGAGAGCCCCAGCATTTT. This encodes CSVTGTGREPQHF.

V gene TRBV12-3 or TRBV12-4 combines with J gene TRBJ2-7, with D unresolved. The length of the CDR3 is 13 residues. The V end lost 3 bases, the J end lost 2 bases, and 8 bases lay between the germline ends. The CDR3 DNA sequence: TGTGCCAGCAGTTTTACAGCAGCCTACGAGCAGTACTTC. Residues: CASSFTAAYEQYF.

This chain connects TRBV14 to TRBJ1-1; possibly TRBD1 for D (5 bases). The CDR3 sequence is 16 residues long. Germline V gene lookup returns CDR1 SGHDN and CDR2 FVKESK. V was shortened by 4 bases and J by 7 bases, with 22 bases between the two germline ends. The CDR3 bases are TGTGCCAGCAGCCCCATGGGGCAGGCGTGGGGTGATGAAGCTTTCTTT. It codes for CASSPMGQAWGDEAFF.

Many counts were recorded for this clonotype. V gene TRBV14 combines with J gene TRBJ2-3; D gene unclear. CDR3 length: 12 residues. The germline CDR1 and CDR2 sequences are SGHDN and FVKESK. Trimming removed 4 bases from V and 0 bases from J, with 2 bases in between. This chain's CDR3 is CASSLSTDTQYF. For the CDR3, the DNA is TGTGCCAGCAGCCTAAGCACAGATACGCAGTATTTT.

The rearrangement uses TRBV6-5 and TRBJ1-4; TRBD1 aligns across 9 bases. Germline lookup yields CDR1 MNHEY and CDR2 SVGAGI. V lost 5 bases to trimming and J lost 7 bases; unmatched junction nucleotides: 5. This CDR3 is built from 14 residues. CDR3 sequence (DNA): TGTGCCAGCAGTAGGGACAGGGAAGTTGAAAAACTGTTTTTT. This sequence encodes CASSRDREVEKLFF.

The table lists this clonotype with a few counts. The chain combines TRBV7-2 with TRBJ2-1; 7 bases align to TRBD2. The CDR3 contains 15 residues. Germline CDR1 SGHTA, CDR2 FQGNSA. V lost 1 base, J lost 7 bases, and 7 bases stayed unmatched. CDR3 nucleotide sequence: TGTGCCAGCAGCTTAGGTAGCGGGTACCCGAATGAGCAGTTCTTC. Residues: CASSLGSGYPNEQFF.

The chain has TRBV4-2 and TRBJ1-2, with a weak D call TRBD1 (6 bases). Germline CDR1 and CDR2: LGHNA and YNFKEQ. V lost 4 bases and J lost 4, with 13 bases in between. The CDR3 has 14 amino acids. As DNA, the CDR3 is TGTGCCAGCAGCCCCCTTACAGGGCGCTATGGCTACACCTTC. It specifies CASSPLTGRYGYTF.

Only a few counts were recorded for this clonotype. The chain joins TRBV11-3 to TRBJ1-5; D is undetermined. The germline CDR1 and CDR2 sequences are SGHNT and YENEEA. The CDR3 is 17 amino acids. The V end lost 2 bases, the J end lost 4 bases, and 18 bases lay between the germline ends. CDR3 bases: TGTGCCAGCAGCTTACAAAGGAGAAACACTTCGAATCAGCCCCAGCATTTT. Translating it yields CASSLQRRNTSNQPQHF.

Here the CDR3 reads CASSLPRTGDTGELFF. The CDR3 region has the DNA TGTGCCAGCAGCTTACCCCGGACGGGGGACACCGGGGAGCTGTTTTTT. The chain combines TRBV7-9 with TRBJ2-2; D might be TRBD2 (6 bases). CDR3 size: 16 residues. With 2 bases removed from V and 3 bases from J, the gap between germline ends came to 13 bases. Germline CDR1 SEHNR, CDR2 FQNEAQ (reference sequence). The complete variable domain, with remaining parts taken from reference TRBV7-9 and TRBJ2-2, reads DTGVSQNPRHKITKRGQNVTFRCDPISEHNRLYWYRQTLGQGPEFLTYFQNEAQLEKSRLLSDRFSAERPKGSFSTLEIQRTEQGDSAMYLCASSLPRTGDTGELFFGEGSRLTVL.

A few counts support this clonotype. This rearrangement joins TRBV7-9 to TRBJ2-1, with TRBD2 matching 14 bases. V shed 8 bases and J 6 bases; nucleotides not matched to a gene: 6. The CDR3 has 15 residues. In germline, CDR1 is SEHNR, CDR2 FQNEAQ (reference sequence). The CDR3 DNA reads as TGTGCCAGCGGCAGACTAGCGGGAGGGGTCAATGAGCAGTTCTTC. This codes for CASGRLAGGVNEQFF.

The rearrangement links TRBV7-2 to TRBJ1-1; D is possibly TRBD1 (5 bases). Trimming cost V 5 bases and J 0 bases, with 10 bases left between them. The germline gives CDR1 SGHTA, CDR2 FQGNSA. The CDR3 is made up of 14 amino acids. The CDR3 region is CASSPGRMNTEAFF. CDR3 DNA: TGTGCCAGCAGCCCGGGACGGATGAACACTGAAGCTTTCTTT.